Listed here are 13 T cell receptor beta chains from one sample, sequenced in a study of STAT5B mutations in CD4+ large granular lymphocyte leukemia. Some clones are missing from TCRdb's copy, which holds only in-frame ones; the method was immunoSEQ multiplex PCR. The table has fewer than 40,000 clones, 71% seen once. The sample consisted of CD4+ T cells from blood buffy coats. These receptors were collected from a human donor in good health.

In its sample, this clone was seen a few times. The chain joins TRBV5-1 to TRBJ1-6, with 7 bases that match TRBD1. The length of the CDR3 is 14 residues. Trimming removed 4 bases from V and 7 bases from J; junction bases left unmatched: 5. Germline values: CDR1 SGHRS, CDR2 YFSETQ. The CDR3 nucleotides read TGCGCCAGCAGCGTGGGGGACAGCAATTCACCCCTCCACTTT. It yields the protein CASSVGDSNSPLHF.

The chain has TRBV30 and TRBJ1-1; the D gene is possibly TRBD1 (6 bases). The germline CDR1 and CDR2 sequences are GTSNPN and SVGIG (reference sequence). V shed 5 bases and J shed 2 bases, with 15 bases lying between them. The CDR3 runs to 14 residues. The chain's CDR3 is CAWASGRGNTEAFF. DNA of the CDR3: TGTGCCTGGGCTTCGGGCAGGGGTAACACTGAAGCTTTCTTT.

The chain combines TRBV10-1 with TRBJ1-1; weak D call: TRBD1 (5 bases). Germline V gene data show CDR1 as WNHNN and CDR2 as SYGVQD (reference sequence). The CDR3 has 13 residues. V dropped 6 bases and J dropped 9 bases, with 17 bases sitting between them. The CDR3 reads CASRGEEVGKAFF. CDR3 nucleotides: TGCGCCAGCAGGGGGGAAGAGGTGGGAAAAGCTTTCTTT.

The chain combines TRBV4-1 with TRBJ2-1; TRBD2 aligns across 7 bases. After removal of 1 base from V and 3 bases from J, the junction contained 6 bases not matched to a gene. The germline gives CDR1 MGHRA, CDR2 YSYEKL. CDR3 length: 16 amino acids. Written as DNA, the CDR3 is TGCGCCAGCAGCCAAGGCGGGGGTCCCTACTACAATGAGCAGTTCTTC. This codes for CASSQGGGPYYNEQFF.

This sequence joins TRBV30 and TRBJ2-4, with 7 bases that match TRBD2. V was clipped by 4 bases and J by 0 bases; unmatched bases: 18. Germline V CDR1 and CDR2: GTSNPN, SVGIG (reference sequence). The CDR3 loop spans 19 amino acids. The CDR3 reads CAWMKGPIAGTIAKNIQYF. The CDR3, as DNA: TGTGCCTGGATGAAGGGGCCCATAGCGGGTACCATAGCCAAAAACATTCAGTACTTC. The variable domain in full, with the rest retrieved from reference TRBV30 and TRBJ2-4, is SQTIHQWPATLVQPVGSPLSLECTVEGTSNPNLYWYRQAAGRGLQLLFYSVGIGQISSEVPQNLSASRPQDRQFILSSKKLLLSDSGFYLCAWMKGPIAGTIAKNIQYFGAGTRLSVL.

The sample holds a few counts of this clone. The chain uses TRBV6-6 and TRBJ1-4, with 7 bases matching TRBD1. The CDR3 contains 16 residues. The germline V gene has CDR1 MNHNY and CDR2 SVGAGI (reference sequence). The V gene end was trimmed by 5 bases and the J gene end by 4 bases; junction bases not matched to a gene: 10. CDR3 residues: CASSAQGLGGNEKLFF. CDR3 DNA sequence: TGTGCCAGCAGTGCACAGGGGCTCGGTGGTAATGAAAAACTGTTTTTT.

The table lists this clone with a few counts. This rearrangement joins TRBV6-4 to TRBJ2-2; no clear D. Germline values: CDR1 MRHNA, CDR2 SNTAGT. The V gene lost 11 bases and the J gene lost 6 bases, with 10 bases spanning the gap. CDR3 length: 11 residues. The CDR3 loop reads CARLRSGELFF. The CDR3 bases are TGTGCCCGCCTGAGGTCCGGGGAGCTGTTTTTT.

This clone was seen a handful of times. The V and J genes are TRBV9 and TRBJ2-7; no firm D call. The ends were cut back, 3 bases at V and 0 bases at J, with 7 bases in the middle. The germline CDR1 and CDR2 sequences are SGDLS and YYNGEE. This CDR3 spans 13 amino acids. CDR3 bases: TGTGCCAGCAGCGCCCCGGCCTCCTACGAGCAGTACTTC. It codes for CASSAPASYEQYF. The full variable domain, completed using reference TRBV9 and TRBJ2-7, is DSGVTQTPKHLITATGQRVTLRCSPRSGDLSVYWYQQSLDQGLQFLIQYYNGEERAKGNILERFSAQQFPDLHSELNLSSLELGDSALYFCASSAPASYEQYFGPGTRLTVT.

This chain links TRBV4-1 with TRBJ2-1, with TRBD1 matching over 7 bases. The CDR3 is made up of 16 amino acids. Per the germline V gene, CDR1 is MGHRA and CDR2 is YSYEKL. V lost 0 bases to trimming and J lost 5 bases; unmatched junction nucleotides: 7. The CDR3 coding sequence is TGCGCCAGCAGCCAAGATATACCCAGGGGGAACAATGAGCAGTTCTTC. Translation: CASSQDIPRGNNEQFF.

This clone was seen once. CDR3 sequence (DNA): TGTGCCAGCAGTCCCCACGGGGATGGAAACACCATATATTTT. Its translation: CASSPHGDGNTIYF. This chain joins TRBV6-5 and TRBJ1-3; D unresolved. Trimming pared 5 bases from V and 3 bases from J, leaving 11 bases between. The CDR3 covers 14 residues. Per germline, CDR1 MNHEY and CDR2 SVGAGI.

This clone was recorded a few times. The chain combines TRBV10-3 with TRBJ1-1; 7 positions match TRBD1. V lost 4 bases to trimming and J lost 7 bases; unmatched junction nucleotides: 9. The CDR3 runs 14 residues. Germline CDR1 ENHRY, CDR2 SYGVKD. The chain's CDR3 is CAISVRQGEGEAFF. The DNA for the CDR3 is TGTGCCATCAGTGTGAGGCAGGGGGAGGGTGAAGCTTTCTTT.

The chain combines TRBV5-6 with TRBJ2-5; 8 nucleotides align to TRBD1. The CDR3 is 16 residues long. Losses at the gene ends were 1 base for V and 5 bases for J; bases not matched to a gene: 10. In germline, CDR1 is SGHDT, CDR2 YYEEEE. DNA for the CDR3: TGTGCCAGCAGCTTGTGGTTAACAGGGGGTAAGGAGACCCAGTACTTC. This codes for CASSLWLTGGKETQYF.

This chain joins TRBV9 and TRBJ2-7, with D perhaps TRBD1 or TRBD2 (7 bases each). The CDR3 runs 15 residues. The germline gives CDR1 SGDLS, CDR2 YYNGEE. V shed 5 bases and J shed 1 base, with 16 bases lying between them. CDR3 protein: CASSHGGDSSYEQYF. The DNA of the CDR3 is TGTGCCAGCAGTCATGGGGGGGACAGTTCCTACGAGCAGTACTTC.